These T cell receptor beta chains were read from a single sample in a study of T cells in Graves' hyperthyroidism and ophthalmopathy. TCRdb called the multiplex PCR reads again in MiXCR, with one record for every CDR3 protein. The profile shows about 700,000 distinct CDR3 sequences, around 15% of them singletons. The sample comprised blood. The source of these receptors is a woman under 30 with Graves' hyperthyroidism. CDR3s include the opening cysteine and the closing phenylalanine or tryptophan. The D gene is left open where the match is weak. Clone size appears in some rows only: once, few, many, or a class for an expanded clone.

v_call: TRBV19
j_call: TRBJ2-2
cdr3_length: 14
clone_size: .
d_call: TRBD2
cdr3_aa: CASLAGPNTGELFF
cdr3_nt: TGTGCCAGTTTAGCGGGACCAAACACCGGGGAGCTGTTTTTT

v_call: TRBV5-1
j_call: TRBJ2-5
cdr3_length: 16
clone_size: many
d_call: TRBD1
cdr3_aa: CASSLVTTGGRETQYF
cdr3_nt: TGCGCCAGCAGCTTGGTTACGACAGGGGGCAGAGAGACCCAGTACTTC

v_call: TRBV27
j_call: TRBJ2-7
cdr3_length: 14
clone_size: .
d_call: .
cdr3_aa: CASSPYVVSYEQYF
cdr3_nt: TGTGCCAGCAGTCCGTACGTAGTTTCCTACGAGCAGTACTTC

v_call: TRBV20-1
j_call: TRBJ2-4
cdr3_length: 15
clone_size: many
d_call: .
cdr3_aa: CSAPDGSRAKNIQYF
cdr3_nt: TGCAGTGCCCCAGATGGGTCGCGGGCCAAAAACATTCAGTACTTC

v_call: TRBV19
j_call: TRBJ2-1
cdr3_length: 16
clone_size: few
d_call: .
cdr3_aa: CASSINSKMPSNEQFF
cdr3_nt: TGTGCCAGTAGTATTAATTCCAAGATGCCTAGCAATGAGCAGTTCTTC

v_call: TRBV15
j_call: TRBJ2-5
cdr3_length: 14
clone_size: .
d_call: .
cdr3_aa: CATSKKSPLETQYF
cdr3_nt: TGTGCCACCAGCAAAAAGTCCCCCCTAGAGACCCAGTACTTC

v_call: TRBV11-2
j_call: TRBJ2-3
cdr3_length: 14
clone_size: many
d_call: .
cdr3_aa: CASSLRQATDTQYF
cdr3_nt: TGTGCCAGCAGCTTAAGACAGGCAACAGATACGCAGTATTTT

v_call: TRBV19
j_call: TRBJ2-5
cdr3_length: 14
clone_size: .
d_call: .
cdr3_aa: CASSTRTQGETQYF
cdr3_nt: TGTGCCAGTAGTACGAGGACGCAGGGAGAGACCCAGTACTTC

v_call: TRBV14
j_call: TRBJ2-1
cdr3_length: 16
clone_size: .
d_call: TRBD2
cdr3_aa: CASSQTAGGPVNEQFF
cdr3_nt: TGTGCCAGCAGCCAGACAGCGGGAGGGCCGGTCAATGAGCAGTTCTTC

v_call: TRBV5-1
j_call: TRBJ2-1
cdr3_length: 13
clone_size: .
d_call: .
cdr3_aa: CASEVGLNNEQFF
cdr3_nt: TGCGCCAGCGAAGTAGGCCTTAACAATGAGCAGTTCTTC

v_call: TRBV3-1
j_call: TRBJ2-1
cdr3_length: 15
clone_size: many
d_call: .
cdr3_aa: CASSPPPSPLGEQFF
cdr3_nt: TGTGCCAGCAGTCCCCCCCCGTCCCCTTTAGGCGAGCAGTTCTTC

v_call: TRBV20-1
j_call: TRBJ2-3
cdr3_length: 16
clone_size: few
d_call: .
cdr3_aa: CSAREAMGGSTDTQYF
cdr3_nt: TGCAGTGCTAGAGAGGCCATGGGGGGTAGCACAGATACGCAGTATTTT

v_call: TRBV6-5
j_call: TRBJ2-1
cdr3_length: 14
clone_size: .
d_call: .
cdr3_aa: CASSYDSRTYEQFF
cdr3_nt: TGTGCCAGCAGTTATGACAGCCGCACCTACGAGCAGTTCTTC

v_call: TRBV30
j_call: TRBJ2-1
cdr3_length: 17
clone_size: .
d_call: .
cdr3_aa: CAWSVSGALSSYNEQFF
cdr3_nt: TGTGCCTGGAGTGTCTCCGGGGCGTTGAGCTCCTACAATGAGCAGTTCTTC

v_call: TRBV7-3
j_call: TRBJ2-1
cdr3_length: 18
clone_size: .
d_call: .
cdr3_aa: CASSLTPPGQSSYNEQFF
cdr3_nt: TGTGCCAGCAGCTTAACCCCTCCAGGCCAAAGCTCCTACAATGAGCAGTTCTTC

v_call: TRBV4-1
j_call: TRBJ2-7
cdr3_length: 14
clone_size: many
d_call: .
cdr3_aa: CASSQTGRGGEQYF
cdr3_nt: TGCGCCAGCAGCCAAACGGGACGAGGTGGGGAGCAGTACTTC

v_call: TRBV11-2
j_call: TRBJ2-6
cdr3_length: 13
clone_size: .
d_call: TRBD1
cdr3_aa: CASSSTPADRGPF
cdr3_nt: TGTGCCAGCAGCTCCACCCCCGCCGACAGGGGCCCTTTC

v_call: TRBV5-5
j_call: TRBJ2-7
cdr3_length: 19
clone_size: many
d_call: .
cdr3_aa: CASSLAWHGTVTDRDEQYF
cdr3_nt: TGTGCCAGCAGCTTGGCCTGGCACGGAACAGTAACAGACCGCGACGAGCAGTACTTC

v_call: TRBV7-9
j_call: TRBJ2-7
cdr3_length: 18
clone_size: many
d_call: TRBD1
cdr3_aa: CASSLMGQGETGASEQYF
cdr3_nt: TGTGCCAGCAGCTTGATGGGACAGGGGGAGACTGGAGCTTCCGAGCAGTACTTC

v_call: TRBV13
j_call: TRBJ1-2
cdr3_length: 16
clone_size: .
d_call: TRBD1
cdr3_aa: CASSTTGTGGLHGYTF
cdr3_nt: TGTGCCAGCAGCACCACCGGGACAGGGGGGCTCCATGGCTACACCTTC

v_call: TRBV3-1
j_call: TRBJ2-5
cdr3_length: 16
clone_size: many
d_call: .
cdr3_aa: CASSPRQGSGFVTQYF
cdr3_nt: TGTGCCAGCAGCCCCCGGCAGGGGTCGGGTTTTGTGACCCAGTACTTC

v_call: TRBV6-1
j_call: TRBJ2-7
cdr3_length: 14
clone_size: few
d_call: TRBD1
cdr3_aa: CASSQQGAVYEQYF
cdr3_nt: TGTGCCAGCAGTCAACAGGGGGCGGTTTACGAGCAGTACTTC

v_call: TRBV12-3/TRBV12-4
j_call: TRBJ2-5
cdr3_length: 14
clone_size: many
d_call: .
cdr3_aa: CASSLSGEKETQYF
cdr3_nt: TGTGCCAGCAGCCTCTCCGGGGAAAAAGAGACCCAGTACTTC

v_call: TRBV28
j_call: TRBJ1-2
cdr3_length: 13
clone_size: .
d_call: .
cdr3_aa: CASSPSTEHGYTF
cdr3_nt: TGTGCCAGCAGTCCCTCGACAGAGCATGGCTACACCTTC

v_call: TRBV7-2
j_call: TRBJ2-1
cdr3_length: 16
clone_size: .
d_call: .
cdr3_aa: CASSIRPSFGDNEQFF
cdr3_nt: TGTGCCAGTAGTATTAGACCTAGCTTTGGGGACAATGAGCAGTTCTTC

v_call: TRBV12-3/TRBV12-4
j_call: TRBJ2-3
cdr3_length: 16
clone_size: few
d_call: TRBD1
cdr3_aa: CAVTGTGGLRTDTQYF
cdr3_nt: TGTGCCGTAACCGGGACAGGGGGCCTTCGCACAGATACGCAGTATTTT

v_call: TRBV7-9
j_call: TRBJ2-1
cdr3_length: 16
clone_size: many
d_call: .
cdr3_aa: CASSLGWQSSYNEQFF
cdr3_nt: TGTGCCAGCAGCTTAGGCTGGCAGAGCTCCTACAATGAGCAGTTCTTC

v_call: TRBV7-8
j_call: TRBJ1-5
cdr3_length: 14
clone_size: many
d_call: .
cdr3_aa: CASSLGWGDQPQHF
cdr3_nt: TGTGCCAGCAGCCTAGGGTGGGGTGATCAGCCCCAGCATTTT

v_call: TRBV7-2
j_call: TRBJ1-1
cdr3_length: 15
clone_size: .
d_call: .
cdr3_aa: CASSFGWVQNTEAFF
cdr3_nt: TGTGCCAGCAGCTTCGGGTGGGTACAGAACACTGAAGCTTTCTTT

v_call: TRBV5-1
j_call: TRBJ2-5
cdr3_length: 19
clone_size: few
d_call: TRBD2
cdr3_aa: CASSFLSPWDGGRGETQYF
cdr3_nt: TGCGCCAGCAGCTTCCTATCCCCCTGGGATGGCGGGAGAGGGGAGACCCAGTACTTC

v_call: TRBV4-3
j_call: TRBJ2-7
cdr3_length: 16
clone_size: few
d_call: .
cdr3_aa: CASSQDLGVMGDEQYF
cdr3_nt: TGCGCCAGCAGCCAAGATTTGGGGGTGATGGGTGACGAGCAGTACTTC

v_call: TRBV2
j_call: TRBJ1-1
cdr3_length: 15
clone_size: many
d_call: TRBD1
cdr3_aa: CASRDRGRGVTEAFF
cdr3_nt: TGTGCCAGCAGGGACAGGGGAAGGGGAGTCACTGAAGCTTTCTTT

v_call: TRBV5-1
j_call: TRBJ2-1
cdr3_length: 16
clone_size: few
d_call: TRBD2
cdr3_aa: CASSPTSGTSSNEQFF
cdr3_nt: TGCGCCAGCAGCCCTACTTCCGGGACTAGTAGCAATGAGCAGTTCTTC

v_call: TRBV30
j_call: TRBJ2-3
cdr3_length: 17
clone_size: .
d_call: TRBD2
cdr3_aa: CAWTPLWASGSTDTQYF
cdr3_nt: TGTGCCTGGACCCCCCTTTGGGCTAGCGGGAGCACAGATACGCAGTATTTT

v_call: TRBV7-9
j_call: TRBJ2-7
cdr3_length: 15
clone_size: many
d_call: .
cdr3_aa: CASSSSGPVRYEQYF
cdr3_nt: TGTGCCAGCAGCTCGAGCGGCCCCGTCAGGTACGAGCAGTACTTC

v_call: TRBV27
j_call: TRBJ2-7
cdr3_length: 13
clone_size: .
d_call: .
cdr3_aa: CASRGLSSYEQYF
cdr3_nt: TGTGCCAGCAGGGGACTTAGCTCCTACGAGCAGTACTTC

v_call: TRBV28
j_call: TRBJ2-7
cdr3_length: 18
clone_size: many
d_call: .
cdr3_aa: CASSFSMQSGKIVYEQYF
cdr3_nt: TGTGCCAGCAGTTTCAGTATGCAGTCAGGGAAGATAGTTTACGAGCAGTACTTC

v_call: TRBV7-8
j_call: TRBJ2-2
cdr3_length: 15
clone_size: .
d_call: TRBD2
cdr3_aa: CASSFLAGVPGELFF
cdr3_nt: TGTGCCAGCAGCTTCCTAGCGGGAGTCCCCGGGGAGCTGTTTTTT

v_call: TRBV11-2
j_call: TRBJ1-1
cdr3_length: 12
clone_size: many
d_call: TRBD1
cdr3_aa: CASSHQGVRAFF
cdr3_nt: TGTGCCAGCAGCCATCAGGGGGTGAGAGCTTTCTTT

v_call: TRBV12-3/TRBV12-4
j_call: TRBJ2-4
cdr3_length: 13
clone_size: many
d_call: TRBD1
cdr3_aa: CASSTGAKNIQYF
cdr3_nt: TGTGCCAGCAGCACAGGGGCAAAGAACATTCAGTACTTC